This T cell receptor (beta chain) was documented in a study of T cells in localized non-small cell lung cancer. Losses at the gene ends were 6 bases for V and 7 bases for J; bases not matched to a gene: 3. Germline lookup yields CDR1 SNHLY and CDR2 FYNNEI. The CDR3 loop spans 12 amino acids. Study-wide results and caveats: Sequence data derive from only one tumor region, so heterogeneity remains possible. The study detected a median approximately 55 of the top 100 tumor clones in adjacent lung. Greater blood T cell density accompanied longer overall survival.

Details on this clone: Its specificity is unknown. Within the sample, other DNA sequences also encode this same CDR3.

Clones were read by immunoSEQ multiplex PCR, and TCRdb kept only the in-frame ones, dropping some. The sample contains tens of thousands of clones, over 80% of which appear only once. The material sequenced was peripheral blood mononuclear cells, taken before any cancer treatment. The source is a man aged 40 to 75 with stage III lung adenocarcinoma. The rearrangement links TRBV2 to TRBJ1-1; TRBD1 matches 9 bases. The CDR3 is CASSVDRGEAFF. CDR3 DNA: TGTGCCAGCAGCGTGGACAGGGGTGAAGCTTTCTTT.